A selection of T cell receptor beta chains follows, all from one sample in a study of blood T cells in healthy people across ages. TCRdb reprocessed the 5' RACE reads via MiXCR and lists one record per CDR3 protein. The sample shows approximately 1.5 million distinct CDR3 sequences, 35% to 45% of them seen only once. Sequencing was performed on blood. The source is a woman under 30 in good health. Each CDR3 is given with its conserved first and last residue. The order of the fields is V gene, CDR3 protein.

TRBV7-4,CASSLEVWASGYYEQYF
TRBV25-1,CASSEIGGMENTEAFF
TRBV5-4,CASSLEGQGTTEAFF
TRBV18,CASSRIGSPQPSQNEKLFF
TRBV21-1,CASSKSRPGDQPQHF
TRBV4-1,CASSQVLAGVHEQFF
TRBV7-9,CASRFQGGETQYF
TRBV28,CASIEGTSGNTIYF
TRBV9,CASTRSGQQETQYF
TRBV5-6,CASSLPGRHNEQFF